The entry that follows covers one T cell receptor beta chain sequence. Its specificity is unknown. PCR involved 60 Vbeta and 13 Jbeta primers. Some clones are missing from TCRdb's copy, which holds only in-frame ones; the method was immunoSEQ multiplex PCR. The table includes 190,000 or so clones, 80% detected once. The data were taken from a study of cytomegalovirus exposure and HLA in healthy donors. Overall study results and limits: The authors later found TCR association rates varying by HLA locus, with DRB1 most and HLA-C fewest. Presence/absence analyses assumed roughly uniform sequencing depth across donors, which may not hold. It was only CMV serostatus that was available as immune exposure information. Relative to equally common others, HLA-associated TCR beta chains showed greater clonal expansion in a later analysis.

Trimming left V 4 bases short and J 2 bases short, with 14 bases between. Per the germline V gene, CDR1 is MGHRA and CDR2 is YSYEKL. This CDR3 is 16 amino acids long. The sample consisted of PBMCs. The source is a boy aged 5-17 years in good health and CMV-seronegative. V usage is TRBV4-1 and J usage is TRBJ1-4, with D possibly being TRBD1 (5 bases). Written as DNA, the CDR3 is TGCGCCAGCAGCCTGGGGCAGGGCCCCACTAATGAAAAACTGTTTTTT. Translating it yields CASSLGQGPTNEKLFF.